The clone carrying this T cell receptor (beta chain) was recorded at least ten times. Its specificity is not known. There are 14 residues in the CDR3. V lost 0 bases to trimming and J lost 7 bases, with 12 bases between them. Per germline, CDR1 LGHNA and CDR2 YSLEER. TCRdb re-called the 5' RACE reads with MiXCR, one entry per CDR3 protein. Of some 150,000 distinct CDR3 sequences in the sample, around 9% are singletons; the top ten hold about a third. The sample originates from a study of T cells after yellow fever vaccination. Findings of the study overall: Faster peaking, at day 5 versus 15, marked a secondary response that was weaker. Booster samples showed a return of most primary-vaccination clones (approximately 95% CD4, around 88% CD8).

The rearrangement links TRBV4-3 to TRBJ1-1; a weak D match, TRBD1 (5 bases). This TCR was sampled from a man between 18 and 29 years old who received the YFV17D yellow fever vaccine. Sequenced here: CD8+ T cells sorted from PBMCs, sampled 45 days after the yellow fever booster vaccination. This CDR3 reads CASSQDAGRGEAFF. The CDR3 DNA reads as TGCGCCAGCAGCCAAGATGCGGGGCGAGGTGAAGCTTTCTTT.